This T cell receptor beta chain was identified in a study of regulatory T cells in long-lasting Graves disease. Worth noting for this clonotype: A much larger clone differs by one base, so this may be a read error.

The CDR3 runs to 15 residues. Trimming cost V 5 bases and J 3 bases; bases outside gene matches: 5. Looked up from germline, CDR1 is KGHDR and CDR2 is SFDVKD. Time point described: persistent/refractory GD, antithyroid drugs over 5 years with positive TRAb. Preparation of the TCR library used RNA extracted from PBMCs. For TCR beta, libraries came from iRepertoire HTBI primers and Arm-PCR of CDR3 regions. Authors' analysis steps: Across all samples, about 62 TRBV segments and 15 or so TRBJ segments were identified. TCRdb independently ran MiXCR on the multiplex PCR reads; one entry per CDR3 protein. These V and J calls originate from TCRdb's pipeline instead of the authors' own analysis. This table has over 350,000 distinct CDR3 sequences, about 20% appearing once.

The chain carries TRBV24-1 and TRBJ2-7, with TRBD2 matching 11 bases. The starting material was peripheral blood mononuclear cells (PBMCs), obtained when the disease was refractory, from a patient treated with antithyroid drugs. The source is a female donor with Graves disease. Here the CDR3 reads CATSGSSGRIYEQYF. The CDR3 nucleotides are TGTGCCACCAGTGGCTCTAGCGGGAGGATCTACGAGCAGTACTTC.